This T cell receptor beta chain was observed in a study of monozygotic twins with inflammatory bowel disease. Researchers collected 2 to 2.5 ml of blood per donor. Study results and limitations: Variability may have been added to patient repertoires by differing immunosuppressive treatments.

There were about 3,800 ng of total RNA used for each TCR library. For every sample, eight separate reactions were used to make cDNA. TCRdb re-called the 5' RACE reads and shows each CDR3 protein once, DNA omitted. Its clone listing holds over 100,000 distinct CDR3 sequences. To note about this clonotype: Its antigen is undetermined.

Germline loops: CDR1 MNHNS, CDR2 SASEGT. This CDR3 region has 15 residues. The TCR comes from a human donor with ulcerative colitis or Crohn's disease, or a healthy co-twin of an affected twin (not recorded which). This sequence joins TRBV6-1 and TRBJ2-1; TCRdb's D call, TRBD1, is unchecked because there is no DNA. Sequenced sample: blood. CDR3 sequence: CASSEMRQSYNEQFF.